Below, 32 T cell receptor beta chains from the same sample are listed, as sequenced in a study of Graves' ophthalmopathy and Graves' hyperthyroidism. Transcripts of RNA were the source for amplifying TCR beta CDR3 regions. An opening RT-PCR round employed HTBI primers and preceded a second-round multiplex PCR. MiXCR, applied by TCRdb to the multiplex PCR reads, yields one record per CDR3 protein. The sample contains roughly 610,000 distinct CDR3 sequences, approximately 21% of which appear only once. The sample was peripheral blood. The receptors originated from a woman aged 18 to 35 with stable Graves' hyperthyroidism. Some clones in this sample may be carry-over from other donors' samples.

The V call is TRBV11-3, the J call TRBJ2-2; no firm D call. This CDR3 contains 15 residues. The germline V and J ends were trimmed by 0 bases and 4 bases, with 9 bases remaining between them. The V gene's germline CDR1 is SGHNT and CDR2 YENEEA. CDR3 sequence (DNA): TGTGCCAGCAGCTTAGAAGGACGTGGCACCGGGGAGCTGTTTTTT. Its protein is CASSLEGRGTGELFF.

This clonotype was seen ten or more times. J is TRBJ1-1 and V is TRBV6-5; 10 positions match TRBD1. This CDR3 region has 16 residues. J gave up 5 bases and V 4 bases, and 10 bases lay outside the gene matches. The germline CDR1 and CDR2 sequences are MNHEY and SVGAGI. The DNA of the CDR3 is TGTGCCAGCAGTTCAGGGACAGGGGTGTTGGGAACTGAAGCTTTCTTT. As protein: CASSSGTGVLGTEAFF.

The rearrangement joins TRBV19 to TRBJ1-5; no definite D call. CDR3 size: 15 residues. Germline V lookup: CDR1 LNHDA, CDR2 SQIVND (reference sequence). V lost 6 bases to trimming and J lost 0 bases, with 12 bases between them. The CDR3 region is CASSPTFTSNQPQHF. The CDR3 DNA follows: TGTGCCAGTAGCCCCACATTCACTAGCAATCAGCCCCAGCATTTT.

The chain joins TRBV6-1 to TRBJ2-7; 7 positions match TRBD1. The CDR3 runs 13 residues. Germline CDR1 MNHNS, CDR2 SASEGT. After removal of 6 bases from V and 5 bases from J, the junction contained 7 bases not matched to a gene. The CDR3 DNA follows: TGTGCCAGCAGAGCGACAGGGCTGCACGAGCAGTACTTC. Protein: CASRATGLHEQYF.

In this sample, this clonotype turned up many times. This sequence joins TRBV19 and TRBJ1-5, with D uncertain. Germline CDR1 and CDR2: LNHDA and SQIVND (reference sequence). The CDR3 sequence is 14 residues long. Trimming cost V 3 bases and J 6 bases, with 12 bases left between them. This chain's CDR3 is CASSIGQLAQPQHF. CDR3 DNA sequence: TGTGCCAGTAGTATTGGGCAATTGGCTCAGCCCCAGCATTTT.

In this sample, this clonotype turned up many times. The chain employs TRBV20-1 and TRBJ2-5; TRBD1 is a possible D gene (6 bases). In germline, CDR1 is DFQATT, CDR2 SNEGSKA (reference sequence). V dropped 0 bases and J dropped 7 bases, with 15 bases sitting between them. The CDR3 covers 14 residues. This CDR3 is CSARERQGIGTQYF. The CDR3 DNA reads as TGCAGTGCTAGAGAGAGGCAGGGGATCGGGACCCAGTACTTC.

CDR3 loop: CASSRLGNRLTQYF. The CDR3 coding sequence is TGTGCCAGCAGCCGCCTCGGAAACAGATTAACCCAGTACTTC. The chain employs TRBV11-2 and TRBJ2-5; D is unclear. Germline lookup yields CDR1 SGHAT and CDR2 FQNNGV. The germline V and J ends were trimmed by 5 bases and 8 bases, with 18 bases remaining between them. This CDR3 has 14 residues.

This clonotype was seen at least ten times. The chain's CDR3 is CSAREELAGVSGANVLTF. The DNA of the CDR3 is TGCAGTGCTAGAGAGGAGCTAGCGGGTGTCTCTGGGGCCAACGTCCTGACTTTC. V gene TRBV20-1 combines with J gene TRBJ2-6; TRBD2 aligns across 8 bases. This CDR3 contains 18 residues. Germline values: CDR1 DFQATT, CDR2 SNEGSKA (reference sequence). Trimming at V came to 0 bases and at J to 0 bases, leaving 7 bases not matched to a gene.

The table lists this clonotype with many counts. This rearrangement joins TRBV12-3 or TRBV12-4 to TRBJ1-5; D is unresolved. V lost 3 bases to trimming and J lost 5 bases, with 14 bases between them. The CDR3 is made up of 15 amino acids. CDR3 sequence: CASSFREAVHQPQHF. The CDR3 nucleotides are TGTGCCAGCAGTTTTAGGGAAGCCGTCCATCAGCCCCAGCATTTT.

Ten or more counts support this clonotype. The chain carries TRBV27 and TRBJ1-6; D is possibly TRBD1 (6 bases). V was pared by 6 bases and J by 0 bases, with 15 bases between. The CDR3 contains 17 residues. The germline V gene encodes CDR1 MNHEY and CDR2 SMNVEV (reference sequence). CDR3 protein: CASRTYQDSSYNSPLHF. CDR3 nucleotides: TGTGCCAGCAGGACCTACCAGGACAGCTCCTATAATTCACCCCTCCACTTT.

This clonotype was recorded many times. The V call is TRBV6-5, the J call TRBJ1-6, with D perhaps matching TRBD1 (5 bases). The CDR3 is made up of 14 amino acids. Trimming stripped 2 bases from V and 7 bases from J, with 9 bases between. From germline, CDR1 is MNHEY and CDR2 SVGAGI. The CDR3: CASSYNRGNSPLHF. The CDR3 region has the DNA TGTGCCAGCAGTTACAATCGGGGCAATTCACCCCTCCACTTT.

The sample holds many counts of this clonotype. This rearrangement joins TRBV7-3 to TRBJ2-2, with D possibly TRBD1 on 6 matching bases. V was cut by 3 bases and J by 9 bases, with 14 bases left in between. The CDR3 runs 14 residues. The V gene's germline CDR1 is SGHTA and CDR2 FQGTGA. CDR3 residues: CASSLTGGFRELFF. As DNA, the CDR3 is TGTGCCAGCAGCTTGACAGGTGGTTTCCGGGAGCTGTTTTTT.

The chain has TRBV27 and TRBJ2-2, with D perhaps matching TRBD2 (7 bases). Trimming pared 4 bases from V and 5 bases from J, leaving 23 bases between. Germline assignment: CDR1 MNHEY and CDR2 SMNVEV (reference sequence). This CDR3 has 18 residues. CDR3 loop: CASSSPPRGRGETGELFF. The CDR3 DNA reads as TGTGCCAGCAGTTCCCCCCCAAGGGGGAGGGGGGAAACCGGGGAGCTGTTTTTT.

The chain combines TRBV6-1 with TRBJ2-7; maybe TRBD2 (5 bases). The CDR3 sequence is 16 residues long. The germline gives CDR1 MNHNS, CDR2 SASEGT. V was clipped by 6 bases and J by 1 base, with 19 bases between them. The CDR3 bases are TGTGCCAGCAGCGGGATCGGTCTTTCGAATTCCTACGAGCAGTACTTC. Translating gives CASSGIGLSNSYEQYF.

Many counts were recorded for this clonotype. The chain has TRBV2 and TRBJ1-6; 7 nucleotides match TRBD1. The V gene's germline CDR1 is SNHLY and CDR2 FYNNEI. The CDR3 loop spans 14 amino acids. The J segment lost 7 bases and the V segment lost 4 bases, leaving 4 bases of the junction unmatched. DNA for the CDR3: TGTGCCAGCAGTGGGGACAGTAGAAATTCACCCCTCCACTTT. Amino acids: CASSGDSRNSPLHF.

Many counts were recorded for this clonotype. This chain joins TRBV11-1 and TRBJ2-7, with 9 nucleotides matching TRBD2. The CDR3 runs 16 residues. Germline CDR1 and CDR2: SGHAT and FQDESV (reference sequence). Germline trimming cut 5 bases from V and 6 bases from J; bases unmatched to any gene: 14. This chain's CDR3 is CASSTTGTSWFIEQYF. Here the CDR3 DNA reads TGTGCCAGCAGCACCACCGGGACTAGCTGGTTTATCGAGCAGTACTTC.

This clonotype was counted ten times or more. The chain recombines TRBV10-3 with TRBJ1-2; 7 nucleotides agree with TRBD1. The germline V gene encodes CDR1 ENHRY and CDR2 SYGVKD. The CDR3 runs 16 residues. V lost 3 bases, J lost 0 bases, and 7 bases stayed unmatched. CDR3 sequence: CAISDPYRGANYGYTF. CDR3 coding DNA: TGTGCCATCAGTGACCCCTACAGGGGAGCTAACTATGGCTACACCTTC.

This clonotype was counted between two and nine times. A much larger clone differs from this one at a single base, so this may be a read error. The chain employs TRBV28 and TRBJ1-1; maybe TRBD1 (5 bases). The germline V and J ends were trimmed by 2 bases and 1 base, with 8 bases remaining between them. Germline-derived CDR1 and CDR2 are MDHEN and SYDVKM. The CDR3 is made up of 14 amino acids. The CDR3 spells CASSLHTGNTEAFF. The CDR3 DNA is TGTGCCAGCAGTTTACATACAGGGAACACTGAAGCTTTCTTT.

The rearrangement joins TRBV27 to TRBJ1-2, with D perhaps matching TRBD1 (5 bases). Trimming stripped 4 bases from V and 2 bases from J, with 20 bases between. Per the germline V gene, CDR1 is MNHEY and CDR2 is SMNVEV (reference sequence). The CDR3 is 17 residues long. In nucleotides, the CDR3 is TGTGCCAGCAGTTCCATAATTGGGGTGGGGGAAAACTATGGCTACACCTTC. Its protein product is CASSSIIGVGENYGYTF.

This clonotype was picked up many times. The V call is TRBV28, the J call TRBJ2-7; D unclear. The germline V gene encodes CDR1 MDHEN and CDR2 SYDVKM. The germline V and J ends were trimmed by 3 bases and 0 bases, with 6 bases remaining between them. The CDR3 has 13 residues. The CDR3 is CASSFPPSYEQYF. DNA of the CDR3: TGTGCCAGCAGTTTCCCCCCCTCCTACGAGCAGTACTTC.

This sequence joins TRBV18 and TRBJ2-5; no definite D call. The V gene lost 3 bases and the J gene lost 0 bases, with 5 bases spanning the gap. CDR3 length: 13 amino acids. Germline CDR1 KGHSH, CDR2 LQKENI. The CDR3, as DNA: TGTGCCAGCTCACCCCAGTACCAAGAGACCCAGTACTTC. This codes for CASSPQYQETQYF.

This clonotype was observed many times. This rearrangement joins TRBV4-2 to TRBJ2-2; D possibly matches TRBD1 or TRBD2 (6 bases each). V was shortened by 1 base and J by 6 bases, with 12 bases between the two germline ends. This CDR3 is built from 15 residues. From germline, CDR1 is LGHNA and CDR2 YNFKEQ. The CDR3 sequence is CASSQGTAGPGELFF. In nucleotides, the CDR3 is TGTGCCAGCAGCCAAGGGACAGCGGGCCCCGGGGAGCTGTTTTTT.

This clonotype was seen a few times. The CDR3 nucleotides read TGTGCCTGGAGTGAAGGACAGGGGTTTGTCACTGAAGCTTTCTTT. Its protein is CAWSEGQGFVTEAFF. The chain combines TRBV30 with TRBJ1-1; TRBD1 matches 9 bases. Looked up from germline, CDR1 is GTSNPN and CDR2 is SVGIG (reference sequence). The CDR3 consists of 15 residues. J lost 4 bases, V lost 1 base, and 7 bases had no gene match.

This clonotype has a count of ten or more. The chain has TRBV6-6 and TRBJ2-7, with D perhaps TRBD1 (6 bases). V shed 6 bases and J shed 3 bases, with 15 bases lying between them. This CDR3 comprises 14 residues. Germline CDR1 MNHNY, CDR2 SVGAGI (reference sequence). As DNA, the CDR3 is TGTGCCAGCAGCCAACAGGGACGGAACTACGAGCAGTACTTC. The encoded protein is CASSQQGRNYEQYF.

The sample holds many counts of this clonotype. This rearrangement joins TRBV12-3 or TRBV12-4 to TRBJ1-5; D unresolved. With 1 base removed from V and 6 bases from J, the gap between germline ends came to 10 bases. The CDR3 contains 14 residues. The CDR3 nucleotides read TGTGCCAGCAGTTTAGAAGGTACGGGTCAGCCCCAGCATTTT. This encodes CASSLEGTGQPQHF.

This clonotype came up many times. The chain employs TRBV24-1 and TRBJ2-5; D might be TRBD1 (6 bases). The V end was cut by 4 bases, the J end by 2 bases, with 10 bases between. Germline V lookup: CDR1 KGHDR, CDR2 SFDVKD. CDR3 length: 14 residues. CDR3 residues: CATSDLDRQETQYF. DNA for the CDR3: TGTGCCACCAGTGACTTAGACAGGCAAGAGACCCAGTACTTC.

This chain links TRBV11-1 with TRBJ2-3; 8 nucleotides line up with TRBD1. CDR3 length: 15 amino acids. With 1 base clipped from V and 7 bases from J, the junction kept 7 bases outside the gene matches. The germline V gene has CDR1 SGHAT and CDR2 FQDESV (reference sequence). The CDR3 sequence: CASSLVGQGVNTQYF. Written as DNA, the CDR3 is TGTGCCAGCAGCTTAGTTGGACAGGGAGTCAATACGCAGTATTTT.

This clonotype was recorded at least ten times. The V and J genes are TRBV19 and TRBJ2-7, with 15 bases fitting TRBD2. Trimming took 10 bases from V and 7 from J; bases not matched to a gene: 17. CDR3 length: 17 amino acids. Germline V gives CDR1 LNHDA, CDR2 SQIVND (reference sequence). CDR3 amino acids: CATRRGLAGGPWDEQYF. CDR3 bases: TGTGCCACCCGGCGAGGACTAGCGGGAGGGCCATGGGATGAGCAGTACTTC.

This clonotype was seen at least ten times. The chain joins TRBV4-1 to TRBJ1-5; D is ambiguous. CDR1 MGHRA and CDR2 YSYEKL come from the germline V gene. Trimming took off 0 bases at V and 6 bases at J, with 12 bases between the two ends. The CDR3 contains 15 residues. The CDR3 region has the DNA TGCGCCAGCAGCCAAGATCCGGCAAACGGTCAGCCCCAGCATTTT. Its translation: CASSQDPANGQPQHF.

V and J are TRBV6-1 and TRBJ1-1, with D unclear. Deletions cut 11 bases from V and 3 bases from J, with 7 bases between. Germline CDR1 reads MNHNS; CDR2 reads SASEGT. This CDR3 has 10 amino acids. The CDR3 region is CAVRDTEAFF. DNA of the CDR3: TGTGCCGTTCGGGACACTGAAGCTTTCTTT.

The sample holds a few counts of this clonotype. This chain joins TRBV29-1 and TRBJ1-5, with a weak D call TRBD1 (5 bases). The V end was cut by 4 bases, the J end by 3 bases, with 10 bases between. There are 13 residues in the CDR3. CDR1 SQVTM and CDR2 ANQGSEA come from the germline V gene. CDR3 coding DNA: TGCAGCGTTGGTGGGGGGTTCAATCAGCCCCAGCATTTT. This encodes CSVGGGFNQPQHF. Full variable domain (outside the CDR3, taken from reference TRBV29-1 and TRBJ1-5): SAVISQKPSRDICQRGTSLTIQCQVDSQVTMMFWYRQQPGQSLTLIATANQGSEATYESGFVIDKFPISRPNLTFSTLTVSNMSPEDSSIYLCSVGGGFNQPQHFGDGTRLSIL.

The chain recombines TRBV20-1 with TRBJ1-2; 8 nucleotides agree with TRBD1. This CDR3 is built from 14 residues. Germline V gene data show CDR1 as DFQATT and CDR2 as SNEGSKA (reference sequence). The junction had 12 bases not matched to a gene; V was cut back by 5 bases and J by 7 bases. For the CDR3, the DNA is TGCAGTGCTGGGGAGACAGGGGATGGCGGTGGCTACACCTTC. This gives the protein CSAGETGDGGGYTF.